This T cell receptor (beta chain) appears in the sequencing data of a study of regulatory T cells in long-lasting Graves disease. The TCR beta library used iRepertoire HTBI primers with Arm-PCR amplification of CDR3. TCRdb re-analysed the multiplex PCR reads in MiXCR, keeping a single row per CDR3 protein. The sample comprises about 420,000 distinct CDR3 sequences, 16% of which are singletons, and 20% to 25% rests with the top ten. Trimming removed 0 bases from V and 3 bases from J; junction bases left unmatched: 7. CDR3 size: 16 residues. Germline V CDR1 and CDR2: SGHRS, YFSETQ. The time point was: newly diagnosed GD, antithyroid drugs for less than 3 months. Scientists built the TCR library using RNA that was extracted from PBMCs. General study findings and limits: Between persistent patients, 2,500 to 3,500 public clonotypes were shared, exceeding the 900 to 1,000 shared between new patients.

As to this clonotype: Antigen unknown.

This sample was shared with a second study, whose subject was T cells in Graves' hyperthyroidism and ophthalmopathy.

This chain joins TRBV5-1 and TRBJ2-3; 7 bases map to TRBD2. Sequenced here: peripheral blood mononuclear cells (PBMCs), sampled at new diagnosis, from a patient treated with antithyroid drugs. The receptor was isolated from a woman aged 18-30 years with Graves disease. CDR3 loop: CASSLGAGEFTDTQYF. The CDR3 DNA is TGCGCCAGCAGCTTGGGTGCGGGAGAGTTTACAGATACGCAGTATTTT.